This T cell receptor beta chain was documented in a study of Ad26.COV2.S vaccination and SARS-CoV-2 variants. Only in-frame clones appear in the TCRdb table, and some are missing; sequencing was by immunoSEQ multiplex PCR. The table shows 300,000 to 400,000 clones, with around 87% occurring only once. The CDR3 runs 16 residues. Germline V gene data show CDR1 as MGHRA and CDR2 as YSYEKL. With V trimmed by 0 bases and J by 4 bases, 6 bases remained unmatched. The sample's treatment: around 19 received Ad26.COV2.S at low or high dose, single or two shots; a few received placebo; per-sample allocation not given. Specimen acquisition occurred on day 63 following the initial vaccine or placebo injection.

The rearrangement links TRBV4-1 to TRBJ2-1; 7 bases match TRBD1. This receptor was obtained from a person aged 18-65 years who received the Ad26.COV2.S COVID-19 vaccine or a placebo. The specimen was peripheral blood, collected in a trial of Ad26.COV2.S vaccine versus placebo. CDR3 coding DNA: TGCGCCAGCAGCCAAGATATGGGGACAGATTACAATGAGCAGTTCTTC. Amino acids: CASSQDMGTDYNEQFF.